Below are 19 T cell receptor beta chains sequenced from a single sample in a study of shared clonotypes between healthy human individuals. The data were produced by immunoSEQ multiplex PCR, yet TCRdb's version contains in-frame clones alone and is incomplete. The sample contains about 600,000 clones, around three quarters of which appear only once. Sequencing input: PBMCs. The receptors were sampled from a woman in her 40s in good health. Some clones in this sample may be carry-over from other donors' samples.

The chain carries TRBV5-8 and TRBJ2-1; TRBD2 matches at 11 bases. The ends lost 1 base at V and 9 bases at J; junction bases unmatched: 6. This CDR3 is built from 15 residues. Germline V CDR1 and CDR2: SGHTS, YDEGEE. Here the CDR3 reads CASSLRLAGLGEQFF. The CDR3, as DNA: TGTGCCAGCAGCTTGAGACTAGCGGGACTGGGTGAGCAGTTCTTC.

This clone was detected only once. The chain is built from TRBV7-3 and TRBJ2-5; 7 nucleotides match TRBD1. The CDR3 is 13 amino acids. V was pared by 5 bases and J by 1 base, with 1 base of the junction left unmatched. CDR1 is SGHTA, CDR2 FQGTGA, per germline. CDR3 bases: TGTGCCAGCAGCCGGGACAGCCAAGAGACCCAGTACTTC. Translating gives CASSRDSQETQYF.

Notes on this clone: A read error is possible here, since a much larger clone lies one base away. The V call is TRBV5-8, the J call TRBJ2-1; D gene uncertain. This CDR3 has 10 amino acids. Trimming shortened V by 6 bases and J by 6 bases, and 4 bases separated the two germline ends. The germline gives CDR1 SGHTS, CDR2 YDEGEE. DNA of the CDR3: TGTGCCAGCAACAGCAATGAGCAGTTCTTC. The encoded protein is CASNSNEQFF.

This clone was found a few times. CDR3 sequence: CASSQDGREGNEQFF. DNA of the CDR3: TGTGCCAGCAGCCAAGACGGACGGGAGGGGAATGAGCAGTTCTTC. The rearrangement joins TRBV4-2 to TRBJ2-1, with 8 bases lining up with TRBD2. Germline CDR1 and CDR2: LGHNA and YNFKEQ. Trimming at V came to 0 bases and at J to 7 bases, leaving 5 bases not matched to a gene. This CDR3 is 15 amino acids long.

Details on this clone: A much larger clone sits a single nucleotide away, making a read error possible. This chain uses TRBV6-1 with TRBJ2-3; a possible D gene is TRBD2 (6 bases). This CDR3 comprises 14 residues. The germline V gene has CDR1 MNHNS and CDR2 SASEGT. The CDR3 region has the DNA TGTACCAGCCTACTAGCAGACGTCCCAGATACGCAGTATTTT. Protein: CTSLLADVPDTQYF.

The rearrangement uses TRBV6-1 and TRBJ1-1; D unclear. Germline CDR1 and CDR2: MNHNS and SASEGT. This CDR3 is built from 13 residues. With 2 bases removed from V and 1 base from J, the gap between germline ends came to 5 bases. The DNA of the CDR3 is TGTGCCAGCAGTGAAATTCAGAACACTGAAGCTTTCTTT. This sequence encodes CASSEIQNTEAFF.

The CDR3 coding sequence is TGTGCCACCAGCAGAGATCAAGGGACCGTGCGCTCCTACGAGCAGTACTTC. It translates to CATSRDQGTVRSYEQYF. The chain couples TRBV15 to TRBJ2-7; the D gene could be TRBD1 or TRBD2 (5 bases each). Germline values: CDR1 LNHNV, CDR2 YYDKDF (reference sequence). The V and J ends lost 0 bases and 0 bases respectively, with 15 bases between them. This CDR3 region has 17 residues.

This clone showed up many times. Additional DNA sequences in this sample encode the identical CDR3. This sequence joins TRBV5-4 and TRBJ1-2; 7 nucleotides match TRBD1. CDR1 is SGHNT and CDR2 is YYREEE in the germline V gene (reference sequence). This CDR3 has 13 amino acids. J was trimmed by 7 bases and V by 0 bases; bases with no gene match: 3. The CDR3 sequence is CASSLEGQTGYTF. The CDR3 DNA reads TGTGCCAGCAGCTTGGAGGGACAGACTGGCTACACCTTC.

The chain uses TRBV6-5 and TRBJ2-3; no clear D. The V gene's germline CDR1 is MNHEY and CDR2 SVGAGI. The CDR3 length is 15 residues. Trimming cost V 3 bases and J 0 bases, with 10 bases left between them. The CDR3 DNA reads TGTGCCAGCAGTTATAGATTATCTAGCACAGATACGCAGTATTTT. As protein: CASSYRLSSTDTQYF.

This clone was recorded many times. The chain recombines TRBV19 with TRBJ1-2, with D possibly matching TRBD1 (6 bases). The CDR3 is made up of 14 amino acids. Trimming stripped 5 bases from V and 4 bases from J, with 14 bases between. Germline loops: CDR1 LNHDA, CDR2 SQIVND (reference sequence). Written as DNA, the CDR3 is TGTGCCAGTAGTCCCAATCGACAGGTCTATGGCTACACCTTC. Protein: CASSPNRQVYGYTF. The variable domain in full, completed from reference TRBV19 and TRBJ1-2, reads DGGITQSPKYLFRKEGQNVTLSCEQNLNHDAMYWYRQDPGQGLRLIYYSQIVNDFQKGDIAEGYSVSREKKESFPLTVTSAQKNPTAFYLCASSPNRQVYGYTFGSGTRLTVV.

A few counts support this clone. The chain is built from TRBV7-8 and TRBJ1-3; perhaps TRBD1 as D (6 bases). The germline V and J ends were trimmed by 1 base and 0 bases, with 16 bases remaining between them. The CDR3 consists of 18 residues. Germline V CDR1 and CDR2: SGHVS, FQNEAQ. The CDR3 region has the DNA TGTGCCAGCAGCTTAGGTTCACAGGGACTTCGCTCTGGAAACACCATATATTTT. Amino acids: CASSLGSQGLRSGNTIYF.

The chain couples TRBV25-1 to TRBJ2-1; 11 bases align to TRBD2. The CDR3 runs to 15 residues. V gave up 5 bases and J gave up 8 bases; unmatched junction bases: 8. CDR1 is MGHDK and CDR2 is SYGVNS in the germline V gene. CDR3 in DNA: TGTGCCAGCAGTCCCCGGATAGCGGGAGGGGATGAGCAGTTCTTC. It encodes CASSPRIAGGDEQFF.

The chain uses TRBV5-1 and TRBJ2-7, with D possibly called TRBD1 or TRBD2 (5 bases each). Trimming left V 1 base short and J 2 bases short, with 13 bases between. Germline V lookup: CDR1 SGHRS, CDR2 YFSETQ. The CDR3 covers 15 residues. CDR3 bases: TGCGCCAGCAGCTTGAGGGACCCGCGTCCCTACGAGCAGTACTTC. Protein product: CASSLRDPRPYEQYF.

This clone was detected only a few times. Other DNA sequences in the sample encode the same CDR3. V is TRBV9 and J is TRBJ2-3; D remains unclear. V gave up 4 bases and J gave up 0 bases, with 6 bases separating them. This CDR3 is built from 13 residues. Germline V gene sequence: CDR1 SGDLS, CDR2 YYNGEE. CDR3 in amino acids: CASSLSSTDTQYF. In DNA, the CDR3 is TGTGCCAGCAGCCTTTCTAGCACAGATACGCAGTATTTT.

The table lists this clone with many counts. The V call is TRBV28, the J call TRBJ1-1; no clear D. The germline V gene encodes CDR1 MDHEN and CDR2 SYDVKM. The CDR3 length is 12 residues. V was cut by 7 bases and J by 1 base, with 7 bases left in between. The CDR3, as DNA: TGTGCCAGCACCCTCGGGAACACTGAAGCTTTCTTT. Translating gives CASTLGNTEAFF.

In its sample, this clone was seen a few times. The chain joins TRBV19 to TRBJ2-1; 7 nucleotides agree with TRBD2. The V gene's germline CDR1 is LNHDA and CDR2 SQIVND (reference sequence). The CDR3 spans 21 residues. The ends lost 2 bases at V and 5 bases at J; junction bases unmatched: 24. CDR3 bases: TGTGCCAGTAGTATATCCCCTTTGCGGGAGCTCGGCCGCGGTTCCCACAATGAGCAGTTCTTC. Translating gives CASSISPLRELGRGSHNEQFF.

This chain links TRBV4-1 with TRBJ1-1; 9 nucleotides match TRBD1. V lost 4 bases to trimming and J lost 8 bases; unmatched junction nucleotides: 5. The germline V gene has CDR1 MGHRA and CDR2 YSYEKL. The CDR3 consists of 13 residues. CDR3 nucleotide sequence: TGCGCCAGCAGCCCTAGGGGACAGGGAGAAGCTTTCTTT. The encoded protein is CASSPRGQGEAFF.

This chain connects TRBV11-2 to TRBJ1-5; D call uncertain. This CDR3 is 12 amino acids long. The V end was cut by 0 bases, the J end by 9 bases, with 6 bases between. The germline V gene encodes CDR1 SGHAT and CDR2 FQNNGV. Written as DNA, the CDR3 is TGTGCCAGCAGCTTAGATGACGGGCCCCAGCATTTT. The encoded protein is CASSLDDGPQHF.

Concerning this clone itself: Being one base from a much bigger clone, this may be a read error. The chain uses TRBV10-3 and TRBJ1-2; D gene ambiguous. Germline V gives CDR1 ENHRY, CDR2 SYGVKD. CDR3 length: 14 amino acids. Here the CDR3 reads CAIRESETRYGYTF. The CDR3 nucleotides are TGTGCCATCAGAGAGTCGGAGACTCGCTATGGCTACACCTTC.